Reported below is one T cell receptor (beta chain). Its matching antigen is unknown. This record comes from a study of radiotherapy plus CTLA-4 blockade in lung cancer. Across the whole study: Patients showed objective responses in 18% of cases, and disease control was achieved by around 30%.

Study-wide points: Among blood TCR repertoires after radiotherapy plus ipilimumab, tumor-derived clones expanded.

Focal radiation plus CTLA-4 blockade with ipilimumab was administered to patients who had chemo-refractory metastatic non-small-cell lung cancer. TCRdb's copy holds only in-frame clones and misses some; the assay was immunoSEQ multiplex PCR. The table lists roughly 90,000 clones, roughly 80% of them singletons. The sequenced sample was peripheral blood, obtained from a patient treated with radiotherapy plus ipilimumab. The sequence derives from a human donor with non-small cell lung cancer that progressed on radiotherapy plus ipilimumab.

The CDR3 DNA is TGCAGCGTCGCCCGGGGGACGTACAATGAGCAGTTCTTC. Translated: CSVARGTYNEQFF. V usage is TRBV29-1 and J usage is TRBJ2-1, with D maybe TRBD2 (6 bases). The V gene lost 6 bases and the J gene lost 4 bases, with 13 bases spanning the gap. CDR1 SQVTM and CDR2 ANQGSEA come from the germline V gene. The CDR3 covers 13 residues.